A single sample is the source of the 24 T cell receptor beta chains below, sequenced in a study of blood T cell repertoires in COVID-19. The method was immunoSEQ multiplex PCR; TCRdb's version includes in-frame clones alone and lacks a portion of them. In the table there are over 100,000 clones, around three quarters of which are singletons. Sequencing was carried out using peripheral blood. Source of these receptors: a woman at least 80 years old with acute or convalescent COVID-19.

This chain joins TRBV29-1 and TRBJ2-1, with 9 bases aligning to TRBD1. Per the germline V gene, CDR1 is SQVTM and CDR2 is ANQGSEA. Trimming cost V 0 bases and J 7 bases; bases outside gene matches: 10. This CDR3 region has 16 residues. This CDR3 reads CSVEDYGGQGLNEQFF. The CDR3 DNA reads TGCAGCGTTGAAGACTACGGAGGACAGGGGTTAAATGAGCAGTTCTTC.

The rearrangement uses TRBV7-2 and TRBJ1-4; the D gene is possibly TRBD1 (6 bases). Germline V CDR1 and CDR2: SGHTA, FQGNSA. This CDR3 has 15 amino acids. Trimming stripped 5 bases from V and 5 bases from J, with 15 bases between. CDR3 sequence: CASSARTEQNEKLFF. Here the CDR3 DNA reads TGTGCCAGCAGCGCCCGGACAGAGCAAAATGAAAAACTGTTTTTT.

This clone was observed once. The rearrangement joins TRBV3-1 (or the pseudogene TRBV3-2) to TRBJ2-7; D ambiguous. Trimming shortened V by 4 bases and J by 0 bases, and 10 bases separated the two germline ends. CDR1 is LGHDT and CDR2 is YNNKEL in the germline V gene (reference sequence). This CDR3 comprises 14 residues. In nucleotides, the CDR3 is TGTGCCAGCAGCCGTCGACTGTCCTCCTACGAGCAGTACTTC. This translates into CASSRRLSSYEQYF.

V gene TRBV11-2 combines with J gene TRBJ2-7, with D uncertain. V lost 2 bases, J lost 0 bases, and 11 bases lay in between. The CDR3 loop spans 15 amino acids. Germline loops: CDR1 SGHAT, CDR2 FQNNGV. The CDR3 region has the DNA TGTGCCAGCAGCTTAATTCCTACTACCTCCTACGAGCAGTACTTC. As protein: CASSLIPTTSYEQYF. Combining the CDR3 with reference TRBV11-2 and TRBJ2-7 gives the whole variable domain EAGVAQSPRYKIIEKRQSVAFWCNPISGHATLYWYQQILGQGPKLLIQFQNNGVVDDSQLPKDRFSAERLKGVDSTLKIQPAKLEDSAVYLCASSLIPTTSYEQYFGPGTRLTVT.

The rearrangement joins TRBV27 to TRBJ2-7; TRBD1 agrees at 12 bases. The CDR3 consists of 16 residues. Trimming cost V 6 bases and J 5 bases; bases outside gene matches: 11. The V gene's germline CDR1 is MNHEY and CDR2 SMNVEV (reference sequence). CDR3 nucleotides: TGTGCCAGCAGCTCCTACCGGGACAGGGGGCCGAACGAGCAGTACTTC. This encodes CASSSYRDRGPNEQYF.

The CDR3 DNA reads TGTGCCAGTAACTCCGGGACAGGGAATCAGCCCCAGCATTTT. Its protein product is CASNSGTGNQPQHF. The chain couples TRBV19 to TRBJ1-5; 9 nucleotides line up with TRBD1. The germline V gene encodes CDR1 LNHDA and CDR2 SQIVND (reference sequence). There are 14 residues in the CDR3. The junction had 5 bases not matched to a gene; V was cut back by 7 bases and J by 4 bases.

The genes are TRBV28 and TRBJ1-1; 8 bases are shared with TRBD1. The germline gives CDR1 MDHEN, CDR2 SYDVKM. This CDR3 is built from 16 residues. The V and J ends lost 2 bases and 3 bases, in that order; junction bases with no gene match: 8. The CDR3 protein is CASSLRTGKSDTEAFF. CDR3 bases: TGTGCCAGCAGTTTAAGGACAGGGAAAAGCGACACTGAAGCTTTCTTT.

The V gene is TRBV3-1 (or the pseudogene TRBV3-2), the J gene TRBJ2-7; D gene uncertain. The CDR3 totals 11 residues. In germline, CDR1 is LGHDT, CDR2 YNNKEL (reference sequence). The V and J ends lost 1 base and 5 bases respectively, with 3 bases between them. CDR3 loop: CASSQVNEQYF. CDR3 nucleotides: TGTGCCAGCAGCCAAGTCAACGAGCAGTACTTC.

The chain carries TRBV18 and TRBJ1-1; D possibly corresponds to TRBD1 (5 bases). Trimming stripped 4 bases from V and 1 base from J, with 10 bases between. This CDR3 comprises 14 residues. CDR1 and CDR2 (germline): KGHSH, LQKENI. The CDR3 reads CASSLSGWNTEAFF. The DNA for the CDR3 is TGTGCCAGCTCACTTTCAGGGTGGAACACTGAAGCTTTCTTT.

The DNA of the CDR3 is TGCGCCAGCAGCCAAGATCGTCAGCGGGGGCGCGGCTACACCTTC. Its protein product is CASSQDRQRGRGYTF. V usage is TRBV4-3 and J usage is TRBJ1-2, with D perhaps TRBD1 (6 bases). The CDR3 spans 15 residues. Per the germline V gene, CDR1 is LGHNA and CDR2 is YSLEER. The germline V and J ends were trimmed by 0 bases and 8 bases, with 16 bases remaining between them.

CDR3 amino acids: CASSLEESGYEQYF. The CDR3 DNA follows: TGTGCCAGCAGCTTAGAAGAGTCGGGATACGAGCAGTACTTC. V usage is TRBV7-8 and J usage is TRBJ2-7; the D gene is possibly TRBD2 (5 bases). V gave up 1 base and J gave up 4 bases, with 11 bases separating them. The CDR3 length is 14 residues. Germline lookup yields CDR1 SGHVS and CDR2 FQNEAQ.

The V gene is TRBV5-1, the J gene TRBJ1-2, with a possible D match to TRBD1 (5 bases). The CDR3 contains 14 residues. V was cut by 4 bases and J by 4 bases, with 14 bases left in between. Looked up from germline, CDR1 is SGHRS and CDR2 is YFSETQ. The CDR3 region has the DNA TGCGCCAGCAGCCTCCGGACAAATGGCTATGGCTACACCTTC. Translated: CASSLRTNGYGYTF.

V and J are TRBV25-1 and TRBJ2-1, with TRBD1 identical over 7 bases. Germline V gene data show CDR1 as MGHDK and CDR2 as SYGVNS. The CDR3 contains 15 residues. V was clipped by 2 bases and J by 7 bases; unmatched bases: 8. CDR3 region: CASSEPGGMRNEQFF. For the CDR3, the DNA is TGTGCCAGCAGTGAACCAGGGGGAATGAGGAATGAGCAGTTCTTC.

J is TRBJ2-5 and V is TRBV7-3; 11 bases line up with TRBD2. The V gene end was trimmed by 0 bases and the J gene end by 3 bases; junction bases not matched to a gene: 0. There are 15 residues in the CDR3. CDR1 is SGHTA and CDR2 is FQGTGA in the germline V gene. The CDR3 spells CASSLTGLAEETQYF. CDR3 DNA sequence: TGTGCCAGCAGCTTAACGGGACTAGCGGAAGAGACCCAGTACTTC.

This clone was seen once. V is TRBV5-1 and J is TRBJ2-2, with D possibly matching TRBD2 (5 bases). The CDR3 runs 14 residues. Germline lookup yields CDR1 SGHRS and CDR2 YFSETQ. V dropped 2 bases and J dropped 4 bases, with 9 bases sitting between them. The CDR3 here is CASSFRELTGELFF. CDR3 DNA sequence: TGCGCCAGCAGCTTTAGGGAGCTCACCGGGGAGCTGTTTTTT.

The CDR3 DNA reads TGTGCCAGCAGCCGGCGGCCAGATACGCAGTATTTT. It codes for CASSRRPDTQYF. The chain employs TRBV5-6 and TRBJ2-3, with no clear D. Germline loops: CDR1 SGHDT, CDR2 YYEEEE. The V end was cut by 4 bases, the J end by 4 bases, with 7 bases between. This CDR3 is 12 amino acids long.

The rearrangement links TRBV7-2 to TRBJ1-4, with D maybe TRBD1 (5 bases). Germline CDR1 and CDR2: SGHTA and FQGNSA. This CDR3 has 16 residues. V dropped 1 base and J dropped 0 bases, with 9 bases sitting between them. CDR3 bases: TGTGCCAGCAGCTTAGTCGGGGGAGCAACTAATGAAAAACTGTTTTTT. It is translated as CASSLVGGATNEKLFF.

The chain joins TRBV7-8 to TRBJ1-2, with D possibly TRBD1 on 5 matching bases. Trimming shortened V by 1 base and J by 2 bases, and 5 bases separated the two germline ends. CDR1 SGHVS and CDR2 FQNEAQ come from the germline V gene. The CDR3 totals 13 residues. The CDR3 DNA reads TGTGCCAGCAGCTTAGGACAGAACTATGGCTACACCTTC. This codes for CASSLGQNYGYTF.

This clone came up once. V and J are TRBV6-5 and TRBJ1-6; TRBD1 matches at 8 bases. This CDR3 region has 15 residues. Losses at the gene ends were 2 bases for V and 7 bases for J; bases not matched to a gene: 4. The germline V gene encodes CDR1 MNHEY and CDR2 SVGAGI. CDR3 in DNA: TGTGCCAGCAGTTACGACAGGGGATCAAATTCACCCCTCCACTTT. This translates into CASSYDRGSNSPLHF.

The chain joins TRBV28 to TRBJ2-5, with D possibly being TRBD2 (5 bases). Deletions cut 1 base from V and 4 bases from J, with 13 bases between. The CDR3 has 15 residues. Per the germline V gene, CDR1 is MDHEN and CDR2 is SYDVKM. CDR3 coding DNA: TGTGCCAGCAGTTTATTCCTAGTAGGAGGAGAGACCCAGTACTTC. This gives the protein CASSLFLVGGETQYF.

The J gene is TRBJ2-7, the V gene TRBV7-2; D perhaps matches TRBD2 (5 bases). This CDR3 region has 15 residues. CDR1 and CDR2 from the germline V gene are SGHTA and FQGNSA. Trimming removed 0 bases at V and 3 bases at J, with 12 bases between. CDR3 sequence (DNA): TGTGCCAGCAGCTTAGCGATAGGAGGAGGCTACGAGCAGTACTTC. Translating gives CASSLAIGGGYEQYF. The entire variable domain, with the rest obtained from reference TRBV7-2 and TRBJ2-7, is as follows: GAGVSQSPSNKVTEKGKDVELRCDPISGHTALYWYRQSLGQGLEFLIYFQGNSAPDKSGLPSDRFSAERTGGSVSTLTIQRTQQEDSAVYLCASSLAIGGGYEQYFGPGTRLTVT.

The rearrangement joins TRBV27 to TRBJ1-1; possible D gene TRBD1, 5 bases. CDR1 and CDR2 from the germline V gene are MNHEY and SMNVEV (reference sequence). The CDR3 runs 14 residues. Trimming left V 2 bases short and J 6 bases short, with 13 bases between. DNA for the CDR3: TGTGCCAGCAGTTTAACCCGGGACTCATCTGAAGCTTTCTTT. Amino acids: CASSLTRDSSEAFF.

DNA of the CDR3: TGTGCCAGCAGCTTTACAGGGGGTCGTACTGAAGCTTTCTTT. It translates to CASSFTGGRTEAFF. The rearrangement joins TRBV5-6 to TRBJ1-1, with TRBD1 matching over 8 bases. Trimming took 2 bases from V and 5 from J; bases not matched to a gene: 5. CDR1 and CDR2 from the germline V gene are SGHDT and YYEEEE. This CDR3 is built from 14 residues. The full variable domain, in which reference TRBV5-6 and TRBJ1-1 provide the parts outside the CDR3, is DAGVTQSPTHLIKTRGQQVTLRCSPKSGHDTVSWYQQALGQGPQFIFQYYEEEERQRGNFPDRFSGHQFPNYSSELNVNALLLGDSALYLCASSFTGGRTEAFFGQGTRLTVV.

The chain has TRBV7-2 and TRBJ1-2, with 8 bases lining up with TRBD1. The V gene end was trimmed by 5 bases and the J gene end by 4 bases; junction bases not matched to a gene: 3. CDR1 and CDR2 (germline): SGHTA, FQGNSA. This CDR3 comprises 13 residues. The CDR3 bases are TGTGCCAGCAGCGCAGGGGGCGGCTATGGCTACACCTTC. Translated: CASSAGGGYGYTF.